The following is a T cell receptor beta chain sequence with its context. The CDR3 spans 14 residues. Germline V CDR1 and CDR2: LGHNA, YNFKEQ. Germline trimming cut 9 bases from V and 2 bases from J; bases unmatched to any gene: 5. The PCR made use of 60 Vbeta and 13 Jbeta primers. Here immunoSEQ multiplex PCR was the method, and the copy in TCRdb shows in-frame clones only, minus some. The table records about 50,000 clones, roughly 72% of them present only once. The sample belongs to a study of cytomegalovirus exposure and HLA in healthy donors. This sequence joins TRBV4-2 and TRBJ2-2; 8 bases map to TRBD2. The clonotype was recovered from a woman between 45 and 60 years old in good health and CMV-seronegative. The specimen sequenced was PBMCs. CDR3 in DNA: TGTGCCAGTCCGAGCGGGGGCAACACCGGGGAGCTGTTTTTT. Translated, it gives CASPSGGNTGELFF.